Listed below are T cell receptor beta chains from one sample, sequenced in a study of B cell selection in AIRE deficiency. Clones were sequenced by immunoSEQ multiplex PCR, and TCRdb holds only the in-frame ones, with some missing. The table records tens of thousands of clones, about 94% of them present only once. The sequenced material came from Tregs sorted from PBMCs. These receptors originate from a human donor with AIRE deficiency. The CDR3 runs from the conserved cysteine through the conserved F or W. D genes are given only for firm matches. Clone size is shown for a subset of rows, as once, few, many or a class of expanded clone.

j_call d_call clone_size v_call cdr3_aa cdr3_nt
TRBJ1-6 . . TRBV2 CASSVQYNSPLHF TGTGCCAGCAGTGTTCAGTATAATTCACCCCTCCACTTT
TRBJ2-7 TRBD1 . TRBV4-1 CASSQGTGSPQKQYF TGCGCCAGCAGCCAGGGGACAGGGTCCCCTCAGAAGCAGTACTTC
TRBJ1-1 . . TRBV18 CASSSRQLLMNTEAFF TGTGCCAGCTCCTCGCGGCAGCTTCTAATGAACACTGAAGCTTTCTTT
TRBJ1-2 . . TRBV2 CASSGGTLRDYGYTF TGTGCCAGCAGTGGAGGGACATTGCGGGACTATGGCTACACCTTC
TRBJ2-1 TRBD2 . TRBV2 CASSYAGGLAVYNEQFF TGTGCCAGCAGCTACGCTGGGGGACTAGCGGTCTACAATGAGCAGTTCTTC
TRBJ1-1 . . TRBV9 CASSSKVGEAFF TGTGCCAGCAGCTCGAAAGTTGGGGAAGCTTTCTTT
TRBJ2-7 . once TRBV6-1 CASSDPGSAADQYF TGTGCCAGCAGTGACCCCGGGAGCGCGGCCGATCAGTACTTC
TRBJ1-1 . . TRBV9 CASSVERGTEAFF TGTGCCAGCAGCGTAGAAAGGGGAACTGAAGCTTTCTTT
TRBJ1-3 . . TRBV30 CACAVFGNTIYF TGTGCCTGTGCAGTTTTTGGAAACACCATATATTTT
TRBJ1-6 . . TRBV6-5 CASSYTGPNRSPLHF TGTGCCAGCAGTTACACAGGGCCAAATAGGTCACCCCTCCACTTT
TRBJ2-3 . . TRBV6-4 CASRRRGGTDTQYF TGTGCCAGCAGACGGAGGGGAGGCACAGATACGCAGTATTTT
TRBJ1-5 . . TRBV2 CASSRTGRVYQPQHF TGTGCCAGCAGTCGTACAGGGAGGGTCTATCAGCCCCAGCATTTT
TRBJ2-1 . . TRBV11-3 CASIANGHNEQFF TGTGCCAGCATCGCAAACGGCCACAATGAGCAGTTCTTC
TRBJ1-1 . . TRBV13 CASSYAWNTEAFF TGTGCCAGCAGTTATGCGTGGAACACTGAAGCTTTCTTT
TRBJ2-5 TRBD2 . TRBV7-2 CASSLGGAGAKQTQYF TGTGCCAGCAGCTTAGGAGGAGCGGGAGCTAAGCAGACCCAGTACTTC
TRBJ2-2 . . TRBV9 CASSGLEAIGELFF TGTGCCAGCAGCGGTTTGGAGGCCATCGGGGAGCTGTTTTTT
TRBJ1-1 . . TRBV7-9 CASSRGAAIEAFF TGTGCCAGCAGCCGCGGGGCAGCCATTGAAGCTTTCTTT
TRBJ2-1 TRBD2 . TRBV25-1 CASSEAGGPSNEQFF TGTGCCAGCAGTGAAGCGGGAGGGCCTAGCAATGAGCAGTTCTTC
TRBJ2-3 . . TRBV5-4 CASSLPTGLLSTDTQYF TGTGCCAGCAGCTTACCCACAGGTCTCCTTAGCACAGATACGCAGTATTTT
TRBJ2-2 . . TRBV2 CASNRGRRPNTGELFF TGTGCCAGCAATCGAGGCAGACGCCCGAACACCGGGGAGCTGTTTTTT
TRBJ2-1 . . TRBV7-9 CASSLAGSSYNEQFF TGTGCCAGCAGCTTAGCCGGTAGCTCCTACAATGAGCAGTTCTTC
TRBJ2-7 . . TRBV27 CASSLSGGYEQYF TGTGCCAGCAGTTTATCGGGGGGTTACGAGCAGTACTTC
TRBJ2-6 . . TRBV10-1 CASTARGGVGANVLTF TGCGCCAGCACCGCTAGGGGGGGAGTTGGGGCCAACGTCCTGACTTTC
TRBJ2-7 TRBD1 . TRBV28 CASRAPGQGYEQYF TGTGCCAGCAGAGCACCGGGACAGGGGTACGAGCAGTACTTC
TRBJ2-3 TRBD2 . TRBV19 CASSRTSGAEDTQYF TGTGCCAGTAGTCGGACTAGCGGGGCTGAGGATACGCAGTATTTT
TRBJ2-7 TRBD1 . TRBV4-1 CASSQNRDRGYEQYF TGCGCCAGCAGCCAAAACCGGGACAGGGGATACGAGCAGTACTTC
TRBJ2-2 . . TRBV9 CASRTGFAGELFF TGTGCCAGCAGGACTGGATTCGCCGGGGAGCTGTTTTTT
TRBJ1-6 . once TRBV14 CASSQFGISPLHF TGTGCCAGCAGCCAATTTGGTATTTCACCCCTCCACTTT
TRBJ1-2 TRBD1 . TRBV5-6 CASSWGTGARLLYGYTF TGTGCCAGCAGCTGGGGGACAGGGGCCCGCCTATTATATGGCTACACCTTC
TRBJ1-2 . . TRBV10-3 CAISEPSGPEGLGTF TGTGCCATCAGTGAGCCCAGCGGACCGGAAGGGTTGGGAACCTTC
TRBJ2-5 . . TRBV6-6 CASSYSHSGTRTQYF TGTGCCAGCAGTTACTCTCACTCGGGTACGCGGACCCAGTACTTC
TRBJ2-3 . once TRBV9 CASSVEWGSRIPQYF TGTGCCAGCAGCGTAGAGTGGGGGAGTAGAATTCCGCAGTATTTT
TRBJ1-1 TRBD1 . TRBV29-1 CSVDGRDRGRLAEAFF TGCAGCGTTGATGGCCGGGACAGGGGTAGGCTTGCTGAAGCTTTCTTT
TRBJ1-2 TRBD1 . TRBV7-8 CASSFVPGTAAGYGYTF TGTGCCAGCAGCTTTGTCCCCGGGACAGCCGCCGGCTATGGCTACACCTTC
TRBJ2-4 . . TRBV6-6 CASSSYDRFQNIQYF TGTGCCAGCAGTTCCTATGACAGGTTCCAAAACATTCAGTACTTC
TRBJ2-1 . . TRBV5-1 CASSFTRAFYNEQFF TGCGCCAGCAGCTTCACGCGGGCCTTCTACAATGAGCAGTTCTTC
TRBJ1-2 . . TRBV4-2 CASSQEDGAKYGYTF TGTGCCAGCAGCCAAGAAGACGGGGCTAAATATGGCTACACCTTC
TRBJ2-2 . . TRBV6-5 CASSLRGYTGELFF TGTGCCAGCAGTCTTAGGGGGTACACCGGGGAGCTGTTTTTT
TRBJ2-3 . . TRBV7-9 CASSLSRSTDTQYF TGTGCCAGCAGCTTATCCCGGAGCACAGATACGCAGTATTTT
TRBJ2-7 . . TRBV4-2 CASSPERGRGGRVISYEQYF TGTGCCAGCAGCCCCGAGAGGGGGCGCGGGGGAAGGGTTATTTCTTACGAGCAGTACTTC
TRBJ1-4 . . TRBV7-2 CASSSRGGNEKLFF TGTGCCAGCAGCTCGAGGGGGGGCAATGAAAAACTGTTTTTT